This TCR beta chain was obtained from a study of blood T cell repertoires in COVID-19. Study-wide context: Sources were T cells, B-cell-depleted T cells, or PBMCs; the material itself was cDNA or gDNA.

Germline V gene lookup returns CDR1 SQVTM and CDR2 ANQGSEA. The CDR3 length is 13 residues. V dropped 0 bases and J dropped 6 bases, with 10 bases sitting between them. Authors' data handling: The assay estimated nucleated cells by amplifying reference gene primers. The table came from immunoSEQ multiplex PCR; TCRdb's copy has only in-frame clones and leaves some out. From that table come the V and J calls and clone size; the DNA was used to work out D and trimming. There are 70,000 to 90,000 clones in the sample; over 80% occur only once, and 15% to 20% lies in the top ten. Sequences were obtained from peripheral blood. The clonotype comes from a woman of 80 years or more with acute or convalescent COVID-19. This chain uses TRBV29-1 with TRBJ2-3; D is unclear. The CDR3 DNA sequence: TGCAGCGTTGAAGATCACGCGACTGATACGCAGTATTTT. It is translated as CSVEDHATDTQYF.